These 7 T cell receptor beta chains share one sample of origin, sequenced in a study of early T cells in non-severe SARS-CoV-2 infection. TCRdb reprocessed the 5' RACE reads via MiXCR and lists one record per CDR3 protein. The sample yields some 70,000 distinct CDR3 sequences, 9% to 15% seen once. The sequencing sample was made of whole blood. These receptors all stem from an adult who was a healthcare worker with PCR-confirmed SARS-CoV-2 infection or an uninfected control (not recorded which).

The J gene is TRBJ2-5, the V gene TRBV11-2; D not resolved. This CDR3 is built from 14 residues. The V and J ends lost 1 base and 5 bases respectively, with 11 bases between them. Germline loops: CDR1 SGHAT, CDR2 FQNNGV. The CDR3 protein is CASSLGTLGETQYF. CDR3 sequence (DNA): TGTGCCAGCAGCTTAGGCACCTTAGGGGAGACCCAGTACTTC.

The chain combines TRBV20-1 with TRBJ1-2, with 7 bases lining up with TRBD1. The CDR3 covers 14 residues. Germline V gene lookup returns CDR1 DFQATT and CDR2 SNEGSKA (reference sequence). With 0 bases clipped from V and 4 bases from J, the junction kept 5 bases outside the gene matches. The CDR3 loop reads CSARDAGTAYGYTF. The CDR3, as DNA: TGCAGTGCTAGAGATGCAGGGACAGCCTATGGCTACACCTTC.

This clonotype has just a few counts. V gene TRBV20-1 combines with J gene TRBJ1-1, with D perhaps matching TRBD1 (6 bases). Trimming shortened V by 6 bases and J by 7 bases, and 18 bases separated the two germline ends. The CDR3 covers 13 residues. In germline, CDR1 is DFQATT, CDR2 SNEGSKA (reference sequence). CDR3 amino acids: CSAQAVQGVEAFF. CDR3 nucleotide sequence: TGCAGTGCCCAAGCGGTACAGGGTGTTGAAGCTTTCTTT.

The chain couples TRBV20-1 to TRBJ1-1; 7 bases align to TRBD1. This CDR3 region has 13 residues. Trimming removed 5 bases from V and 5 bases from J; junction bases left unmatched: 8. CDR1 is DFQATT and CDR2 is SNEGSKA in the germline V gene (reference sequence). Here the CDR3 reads CSAPRQGLTEAFF. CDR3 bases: TGCAGTGCTCCCCGACAGGGTTTGACTGAAGCTTTCTTT.

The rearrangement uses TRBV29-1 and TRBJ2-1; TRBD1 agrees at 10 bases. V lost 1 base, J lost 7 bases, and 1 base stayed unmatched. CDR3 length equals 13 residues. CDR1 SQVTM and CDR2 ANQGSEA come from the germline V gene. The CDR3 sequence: CSVEGQGANEQFF. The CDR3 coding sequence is TGCAGCGTTGAAGGACAGGGGGCAAATGAGCAGTTCTTC.

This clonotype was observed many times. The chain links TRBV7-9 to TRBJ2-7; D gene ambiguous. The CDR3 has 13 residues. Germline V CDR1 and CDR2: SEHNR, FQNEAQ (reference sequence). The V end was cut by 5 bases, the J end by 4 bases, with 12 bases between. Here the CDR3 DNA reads TGTGCCAGCAGCCCAAGTAAAAGTTACGAGCAGTACTTC. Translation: CASSPSKSYEQYF.

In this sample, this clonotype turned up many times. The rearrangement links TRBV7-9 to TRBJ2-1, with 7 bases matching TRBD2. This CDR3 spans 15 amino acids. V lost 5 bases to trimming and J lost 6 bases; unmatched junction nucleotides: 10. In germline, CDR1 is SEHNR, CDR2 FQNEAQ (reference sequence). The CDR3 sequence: CASSTGGAGFNEQFF. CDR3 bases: TGTGCCAGCAGCACCGGAGGAGCGGGATTCAATGAGCAGTTCTTC.